A single sample gave rise to the 23 T cell receptor beta chains below, sequenced in a study of blood T cell repertoires in COVID-19. Profiled with immunoSEQ multiplex PCR; TCRdb holds only in-frame clones, not every one. The profile covers around 290,000 clones, with more than 85% appearing a single time and about 4.6% taken by the ten largest. The sequenced sample consisted of peripheral blood. The receptors were gathered from a man between 35 and 55 years old with acute or convalescent COVID-19.

The V call is TRBV20-1, the J call TRBJ1-2; TRBD1 might be the D (6 bases). The germline CDR1 and CDR2 sequences are DFQATT and SNEGSKA (reference sequence). V lost 5 bases and J 5 bases, leaving 9 bases between the germline ends. The CDR3 spans 11 residues. The CDR3 region is CSAAQGYGYTF. The CDR3 bases are TGCAGTGCTGCACAGGGTTATGGCTACACCTTC.

A few counts support this clone. Additional DNA sequences in this sample encode the identical CDR3. The chain joins TRBV5-6 to TRBJ1-5, with D unclear. CDR1 SGHDT and CDR2 YYEEEE come from the germline V gene. This CDR3 contains 14 residues. The V end lost 0 bases, the J end lost 4 bases, and 8 bases lay between the germline ends. The CDR3 sequence is CASSLGRFNQPQHF. The CDR3, as DNA: TGTGCCAGCAGCTTGGGTAGATTTAATCAGCCCCAGCATTTT. Full variable domain (rest looked up from reference TRBV5-6 and TRBJ1-5): DAGVTQSPTHLIKTRGQQVTLRCSPKSGHDTVSWYQQALGQGPQFIFQYYEEEERQRGNFPDRFSGHQFPNYSSELNVNALLLGDSALYLCASSLGRFNQPQHFGDGTRLSIL.

The chain recombines TRBV12-5 with TRBJ1-5; D unresolved. This CDR3 is 14 amino acids long. Per the germline V gene, CDR1 is LGHNT and CDR2 is FRNRAP. Trimming left V 1 base short and J 5 bases short, with 9 bases between. The CDR3 region is CASGLATLHQPQHF. The CDR3 region has the DNA TGTGCTAGTGGTTTGGCGACACTCCATCAGCCCCAGCATTTT.

The chain employs TRBV6-2 or TRBV6-3 and TRBJ2-3; D perhaps matches TRBD1 (6 bases). This CDR3 has 15 amino acids. Trimming shortened V by 3 bases and J by 2 bases, and 12 bases separated the two germline ends. From germline, CDR1 is MNHEY and CDR2 SVGEGT. CDR3 sequence (DNA): TGTGCCAGCAGTTATGGGGCAGGGGCCACAGATACGCAGTATTTT. This translates into CASSYGAGATDTQYF.

This sequence joins TRBV27 and TRBJ2-5; perhaps TRBD1 as D (5 bases). CDR3 length: 14 amino acids. Germline CDR1 MNHEY, CDR2 SMNVEV (reference sequence). Trimming pared 6 bases from V and 5 bases from J, leaving 16 bases between. The CDR3 here is CASSRRVMEETQYF. CDR3 bases: TGTGCCAGCAGCCGCAGGGTGATGGAGGAGACCCAGTACTTC.

The chain recombines TRBV6-1 with TRBJ2-7; no firm D call. Trimming left V 0 bases short and J 0 bases short, with 9 bases between. This CDR3 has 15 amino acids. Germline V gene sequence: CDR1 MNHNS, CDR2 SASEGT. CDR3 sequence: CASSEAPPSSYEQYF. In DNA form, the CDR3 reads TGTGCCAGCAGTGAAGCACCGCCCAGCTCCTACGAGCAGTACTTC.

The chain is built from TRBV30 and TRBJ2-3, with 10 bases fitting TRBD2. The CDR3 has 16 residues. Germline trimming cut 2 bases from V and 1 base from J; bases unmatched to any gene: 6. Per the germline V gene, CDR1 is GTSNPN and CDR2 is SVGIG (reference sequence). DNA of the CDR3: TGTGCCTGGAGTCCCGGGACTAGCGCAGGCACAGATACGCAGTATTTT. It codes for CAWSPGTSAGTDTQYF.

This rearrangement joins TRBV18 to TRBJ1-2; 7 positions match TRBD1. Per the germline V gene, CDR1 is KGHSH and CDR2 is LQKENI. This CDR3 spans 15 amino acids. Germline trimming cut 2 bases from V and 7 bases from J; bases unmatched to any gene: 10. CDR3 sequence: CASSPGLTGLAGYTF. In nucleotides, the CDR3 is TGTGCCAGCTCACCAGGATTGACAGGGCTTGCTGGCTACACCTTC.

The rearrangement links TRBV30 to TRBJ1-4; 9 bases match TRBD1. The J segment lost 8 bases and the V segment lost 7 bases, leaving 11 bases of the junction unmatched. CDR1 and CDR2 from the germline V gene are GTSNPN and SVGIG (reference sequence). The CDR3 is 14 amino acids. CDR3 in DNA: TGTGCCTTGGAGTCGGGACAGGGAACCGAAAAACTGTTTTTT. Amino acids: CALESGQGTEKLFF.

V and J are TRBV5-1 and TRBJ1-4, with 9 positions matching TRBD1. CDR1 and CDR2 (germline): SGHRS, YFSETQ. Germline trimming cut 2 bases from V and 8 bases from J; bases unmatched to any gene: 7. This CDR3 region has 15 residues. The CDR3, as DNA: TGCGCCAGCAGCTTAACCCGGGGACAGGGAGAAAAACTGTTTTTT. The encoded protein is CASSLTRGQGEKLFF.

The V call is TRBV7-6, the J call TRBJ2-1; possible D gene TRBD2, 6 bases. The V and J ends lost 5 bases and 0 bases respectively, with 14 bases between them. Germline lookup yields CDR1 SGHVS and CDR2 FNYEAQ. The CDR3 has 16 residues. The chain's CDR3 is CASSRAGHSSYNEQFF. CDR3 bases: TGTGCCAGCAGCCGAGCGGGCCATAGCTCCTACAATGAGCAGTTCTTC.

The chain employs TRBV5-1 and TRBJ1-2, with TRBD1 matching over 7 bases. The CDR3 length is 15 residues. Germline V lookup: CDR1 SGHRS, CDR2 YFSETQ. Losses at the gene ends were 1 base for V and 6 bases for J; bases not matched to a gene: 9. The CDR3 DNA follows: TGCGCCAGCAGCTTGCCGGAAAGGGGGCTAGATGGCTACACCTTC. As protein: CASSLPERGLDGYTF.

CDR3 sequence reads: CASSQDQAGAQTEAFF. In nucleotides, the CDR3 is TGCGCCAGCAGCCAAGATCAAGCAGGGGCCCAGACTGAAGCTTTCTTT. The rearrangement joins TRBV4-1 to TRBJ1-1; TRBD1 is a possible D gene (6 bases). V lost 0 bases and J lost 5, with 16 bases in between. This CDR3 region has 16 residues. Germline loops: CDR1 MGHRA, CDR2 YSYEKL.

This chain connects TRBV2 to TRBJ1-4, with 9 positions matching TRBD1. The trim removed 8 bases at V and 8 bases at J, leaving 6 bases unmatched. Per the germline V gene, CDR1 is SNHLY and CDR2 is FYNNEI. CDR3 length equals 13 residues. This chain's CDR3 is CASSADRGEKLFF. In DNA, the CDR3 is TGTGCCAGCTCAGCCGACAGGGGGGAAAAACTGTTTTTT.

This chain connects TRBV2 to TRBJ2-7; D might be TRBD2 (7 bases). The CDR3 covers 15 residues. The germline CDR1 and CDR2 sequences are SNHLY and FYNNEI. V lost 5 bases and J 4 bases, leaving 18 bases between the germline ends. The CDR3 spells CASSRVGGALYEQYF. The CDR3 region has the DNA TGTGCCAGCAGTCGGGTTGGGGGGGCTTTATACGAGCAGTACTTC.

The genes are TRBV5-1 and TRBJ2-1; D ambiguous. The V end lost 7 bases, the J end lost 3 bases, and 11 bases lay between the germline ends. Germline V lookup: CDR1 SGHRS, CDR2 YFSETQ. The CDR3 loop spans 13 amino acids. In DNA, the CDR3 is TGCGCCAGCTGGCGGATTGGCTACAATGAGCAGTTCTTC. Protein: CASWRIGYNEQFF.

The CDR3 here is CASSFNRGTDTQYF. Written as DNA, the CDR3 is TGTGCCAGCAGCTTTAACAGGGGAACAGATACGCAGTATTTT. The V call is TRBV13, the J call TRBJ2-3; 7 bases are shared with TRBD1. V dropped 3 bases and J dropped 3; count of bases not matched to a gene: 3. This CDR3 has 14 residues. Germline CDR1 and CDR2: PRHDT and FYEKMQ (reference sequence).

The gene calls are TRBV12-5 and TRBJ2-1, with 7 bases that match TRBD2. After removal of 6 bases from V and 5 bases from J, the junction contained 7 bases not matched to a gene. CDR1 and CDR2 (germline): LGHNT, FRNRAP. The CDR3 sequence is 14 residues long. The CDR3 sequence: CASGRTRSNNEQFF. The CDR3 bases are TGTGCTAGTGGCCGGACTAGGTCCAACAATGAGCAGTTCTTC.

Comment on this clone: Other DNA sequences within the sample encode an identical CDR3. V usage is TRBV28 and J usage is TRBJ1-2, with TRBD1 matching over 7 bases. The CDR3 is 12 residues long. Trimming cost V 6 bases and J 5 bases; bases outside gene matches: 3. The V gene's germline CDR1 is MDHEN and CDR2 SYDVKM. The CDR3 region is CASRGQFYGYTF. The CDR3 region has the DNA TGTGCCAGCAGGGGACAGTTTTATGGCTACACCTTC.

The chain employs TRBV7-3 and TRBJ2-3; 7 bases are shared with TRBD1. The CDR3 is made up of 15 amino acids. With 3 bases clipped from V and 0 bases from J, the junction kept 3 bases outside the gene matches. The germline V gene encodes CDR1 SGHTA and CDR2 FQGTGA. CDR3 protein: CASSFRGQSTDTQYF. As DNA, the CDR3 is TGTGCCAGCAGCTTTAGGGGGCAAAGCACAGATACGCAGTATTTT.

The chain is built from TRBV5-8 and TRBJ1-5; a possible D gene is TRBD1 (6 bases). V lost 7 bases and J 5 bases, leaving 19 bases between the germline ends. The CDR3 contains 15 residues. Germline loops: CDR1 SGHTS, CDR2 YDEGEE. The CDR3 spells CASSGGAGDYQPQHF. CDR3 nucleotide sequence: TGTGCCAGCTCCGGGGGGGCCGGGGATTATCAGCCCCAGCATTTT.

This clone was observed once. The chain combines TRBV6-6 with TRBJ1-4; D is undetermined. Trimming took 4 bases from V and 7 from J, leaving 13 bases between them. This CDR3 is built from 14 residues. Germline lookup yields CDR1 MNHNY and CDR2 SVGAGI (reference sequence). This chain's CDR3 is CASSFSSSGEKLFF. The CDR3 DNA is TGTGCCAGCAGTTTCTCATCATCGGGTGAAAAACTGTTTTTT.

The chain is built from TRBV27 and TRBJ2-1, with 8 positions matching TRBD1. There are 12 residues in the CDR3. Germline lookup yields CDR1 MNHEY and CDR2 SMNVEV (reference sequence). J lost 9 bases, V lost 5 bases, and 3 bases had no gene match. Here the CDR3 DNA reads TGTGCCAGCAGTACAGGGGGTGGTGAGCAGTTCTTC. Its protein product is CASSTGGGEQFF.